The rows below give T cell receptor beta chains drawn from one sample of a study of blood T cell repertoires in COVID-19. Using immunoSEQ multiplex PCR, the repertoire was profiled, and TCRdb retains in-frame clones only, with some absent. The sample lists roughly 50,000 clones, approximately 91% occurring once. Source material: peripheral blood. These receptor sequences come from a man aged 45-60 years with acute or convalescent COVID-19. Both conserved end residues are part of each CDR3. A D gene is named only where the DNA matches it firmly. Size is omitted from some rows. Given values are once, few, many or a class for expanded clones.

NA | NA | TRBJ1-1 | TRBV5-1 | TGCGCCAGCAGCTTGCTGACACCGAACACTGAAGCTTTCTTT | CASSLLTPNTEAFF
NA | NA | TRBJ2-3 | TRBV6-5 | TGTGCCAGCGGACTCGGACTTTCGCGCACAGATACGCAGTATTTT | CASGLGLSRTDTQYF
TRBD1 | NA | TRBJ1-2 | TRBV9 | TGTGCCAGCAGCGTGGGACAGGGGCTCGGCTACACCTTC | CASSVGQGLGYTF
NA | NA | TRBJ2-5 | TRBV6-5 | TGTGCCAGCAGTTTCGGGGGGCGGGGAGGGGAAGAGACCCAGTACTTC | CASSFGGRGGEETQYF
TRBD1 | NA | TRBJ1-6 | TRBV30 | TGTGCCTGGGCGACAGGGAAGGATAATTCACCCCTCCACTTT | CAWATGKDNSPLHF
NA | once | TRBJ1-2 | TRBV7-2 | TGTGCCAGCAGCTCCGGGGCTAACTATGGCTACACCTTC | CASSSGANYGYTF
NA | once | TRBJ1-2 | TRBV27 | TGTGCCAGCAGGTACGGGGGGCGCAACTATGGCTACACCTTC | CASRYGGRNYGYTF
NA | NA | TRBJ1-2 | TRBV7-9 | TGTGCCAGCAGCTTTGGGGGAGCGGGGCCTCGGGGCTATGGCTACACCTTC | CASSFGGAGPRGYGYTF
TRBD1 | NA | TRBJ2-1 | TRBV3-1/TRBV3-2 | TGTGCCAGCAGCCAAGGACAGGGGGGGATTGGAGAGCAGTTCTTC | CASSQGQGGIGEQFF
NA | NA | TRBJ2-3 | TRBV10-3 | TGTGCCATCAGCAACCGGGCAGATACGCAGTATTTT | CAISNRADTQYF
TRBD2 | NA | TRBJ2-1 | TRBV4-1 | TGCGCCAGCAGCCGAACTAGCGGGCCCCCCTACAATGAGCAGTTCTTC | CASSRTSGPPYNEQFF
NA | NA | TRBJ2-7 | TRBV5-4 | TGTGCCAGCAGCTTGTTGGGAGGTCTTGGCAACGAGCAGTACTTC | CASSLLGGLGNEQYF
NA | once | TRBJ2-7 | TRBV6-1 | TGTGCCAGCACGGGCGGGTCCTCCTACGAGCAGTACTTC | CASTGGSSYEQYF
NA | once | TRBJ1-5 | TRBV12-5 | TGTGCTAGTGCCCAATCGGGGGGAGGACAGCCCCAGCATTTT | CASAQSGGGQPQHF
TRBD1 | NA | TRBJ1-1 | TRBV4-1 | TGCGCCAGCAGCCAAGCCCTAAGGGGACAGGGGGCGCTGGGCACTGAAGCTTTCTTT | CASSQALRGQGALGTEAFF
NA | NA | TRBJ2-7 | TRBV4-2 | TGTGCCAGCAGCCCGACTCAACCTCCCTACGAGCAGTACTTC | CASSPTQPPYEQYF
NA | NA | TRBJ1-2 | TRBV27 | TGTGCCAGCCGAGCGGGCGGAAAAGGGGAAGGCTATGGCTACACCTTC | CASRAGGKGEGYGYTF
NA | NA | TRBJ2-4 | TRBV6-5 | TGTGCCAGCGGGAGTCGAGGGAACATTCAGTACTTC | CASGSRGNIQYF
TRBD2 | NA | TRBJ2-5 | TRBV5-4 | TGTGCCAGCAGCTTGGGGACTAGCCTAAACACAAAGCGGTTGGAGACCCAGTACTTC | CASSLGTSLNTKRLETQYF
NA | NA | TRBJ1-1 | TRBV3-1/TRBV3-2 | TGTGCCAGCAGCACGATACAGGGCAGCGGAGCTTTCTTT | CASSTIQGSGAFF
NA | NA | TRBJ1-5 | TRBV5-4 | TGTGCCAGCAGCTTGGTTGGGGGCCGGCAGCATTTT | CASSLVGGRQHF
TRBD1 | NA | TRBJ1-2 | TRBV4-3 | TGCGCCAGCAGCCAAGAATCCGCAGGGGGCAACTATGGCTACACCTTC | CASSQESAGGNYGYTF
TRBD1 | NA | TRBJ1-6 | TRBV7-2 | TGTGCCAGCAGCTTAGCGCAGGGGGCGAATTCACCCCTCCACTTT | CASSLAQGANSPLHF
TRBD1 | NA | TRBJ1-1 | TRBV2 | TGTGCCAGCACTGGACAGGGAAGGAACACTGAAGCTTTCTTT | CASTGQGRNTEAFF
TRBD2 | NA | TRBJ2-2 | TRBV19 | TGTGCCAGTAGACTACTAGCGGGAGAAACCGGGGAGCTGTTTTTT | CASRLLAGETGELFF
NA | NA | TRBJ2-7 | TRBV6-2/TRBV6-3 | TGTGCCAGCAGTTACCCTACGACTCTGGGCGAGCAGTACTTC | CASSYPTTLGEQYF
NA | NA | TRBJ2-7 | TRBV5-5 | TGTGCCAGCAGCTTGGTTCGGCAGGGCCCATTCTCCTACGAGCAGTACTTC | CASSLVRQGPFSYEQYF
NA | few | TRBJ2-7 | TRBV28 | TGTGCCAGCACCCCGGGACTTTACGAGCAGTACTTC | CASTPGLYEQYF
TRBD1 | NA | TRBJ1-3 | TRBV23-1 | TGCGCCAGCAGTCTTCGTCCCGGGACAGGGGACACCATATATTTT | CASSLRPGTGDTIYF
NA | few | TRBJ1-2 | TRBV6-5 | TGTGCCAGCGAACGGGGTGTTTCGGATGGCTACACCTTC | CASERGVSDGYTF
NA | NA | TRBJ1-6 | TRBV6-6 | TGTGCCAGCAGTTACGATTCGGGGGGGCTAGGTTCACCCCTCCACTTT | CASSYDSGGLGSPLHF
NA | NA | TRBJ2-5 | TRBV27 | TGTGCCAGCAGAGAGCAGGGCGTTTGGGAGACCCAGTACTTC | CASREQGVWETQYF
NA | NA | TRBJ2-1 | TRBV25-1 | TGTGCCAGCAGTGAAGCGCCGAGCTCCTACAATGAGCAGTTCTTC | CASSEAPSSYNEQFF
TRBD2 | few | TRBJ2-7 | TRBV18 | TGTGCCGGAGGGCTAGCGGGAAACGAGCAGTACTTC | CAGGLAGNEQYF
NA | NA | TRBJ2-5 | TRBV5-1 | TGCGCCAGCAGCCTCGGCGGCAGGGGAATTGGAGAGACCCAGTACTTC | CASSLGGRGIGETQYF
NA | NA | TRBJ1-2 | TRBV11-2 | TGTGCCAGCAGCTTAGATCATGGAGGGACCTATGGCTACACCTTC | CASSLDHGGTYGYTF
TRBD1 | few | TRBJ1-3 | TRBV5-6 | TGTGCCAGCAGCTTGGGACAGGGTCGCGGAAACACCATATATTTT | CASSLGQGRGNTIYF
NA | NA | TRBJ2-7 | TRBV18 | TGTGCCAGCTCATCGACAGCCTACCTCGGGTTTTCCTACGAGCAGTACTTC | CASSSTAYLGFSYEQYF
NA | once | TRBJ1-1 | TRBV5-1 | TGCGCCAGCAGCTTCCTAGTTGGGACTGAAGCTTTCTTT | CASSFLVGTEAFF
NA | NA | TRBJ2-1 | TRBV19 | TGTGCCAGTAGTATAGTAGGGGGGGCCTCCTACAATGAGCAGTTCTTC | CASSIVGGASYNEQFF
NA | once | TRBJ2-3 | TRBV27 | TGTGCCAGCAGAGGCAGCGGAAGCACAGATACGCAGTATTTT | CASRGSGSTDTQYF
TRBD2 | NA | TRBJ2-1 | TRBV11-3 | TGTGCCAGCAGCTACCTACTAGCGGGAGGGCGGGGGAATGAGCAGTTCTTC | CASSYLLAGGRGNEQFF
TRBD2 | NA | TRBJ2-7 | TRBV3-1/TRBV3-2 | TGTGCCAGCAGCCTTAGGACTAGCGGCGCCTACGAGCAGTACTTC | CASSLRTSGAYEQYF
NA | NA | TRBJ1-1 | TRBV10-3 | TGTGCCATCAGGGGGTTGGACAACAAGAACACTGAAGCTTTCTTT | CAIRGLDNKNTEAFF
NA | NA | TRBJ1-4 | TRBV5-1 | TGCGCCAGCAGCGCCGGACAGATTACAACTAATGAAAAACTGTTTTTT | CASSAGQITTNEKLFF
TRBD1 | NA | TRBJ1-1 | TRBV7-2 | TGTGCCAGCAGCTTAGAATCCTCTGGACAGGTGAACACTGAAGCTTTCTTT | CASSLESSGQVNTEAFF
TRBD2 | NA | TRBJ2-3 | TRBV19 | TGTGCCAGTAGTATAATAAGCGGGGGGCCCACAGATACGCAGTATTTT | CASSIISGGPTDTQYF
NA | NA | TRBJ1-6 | TRBV19 | TGTGCCAGTAGTACCGGTATTTCATACTCCTATAATTCACCCCTCCACTTT | CASSTGISYSYNSPLHF
TRBD2 | NA | TRBJ2-7 | TRBV5-1 | TGCGCCAGCAGCCCCTTCCAGGCGGGGGTGAGCTCCTACGAGCAGTACTTC | CASSPFQAGVSSYEQYF
NA | once | TRBJ1-2 | TRBV5-4 | TGTGCCAGCAGCCCGCTGGATAGGGGGTCTGGCTACACCTTC | CASSPLDRGSGYTF